The 32 T cell receptor beta chains below all came from one sample that was sequenced in a study of blood T cell repertoires in COVID-19. Produced via immunoSEQ multiplex PCR; TCRdb's table is partial and in-frame only. The data hold about 140,000 clones, with about 89% observed a single time. The sample comprised peripheral blood. The receptor source for this set is a man aged 45 to 65 with active COVID-19.

Only one count was recorded for this clone. The chain carries TRBV7-8 and TRBJ1-5; 8 nucleotides align to TRBD1. V was clipped by 4 bases and J by 2 bases; unmatched bases: 1. Germline V CDR1 and CDR2: SGHVS, FQNEAQ. The CDR3 runs 14 residues. The CDR3 sequence: CASSSTGGNQPQHF. DNA for the CDR3: TGTGCCAGCAGCTCGACAGGGGGCAATCAGCCCCAGCATTTT.

This rearrangement joins TRBV2 to TRBJ2-1; TRBD2 aligns across 9 bases. V dropped 4 bases and J dropped 6; count of bases not matched to a gene: 7. This CDR3 spans 15 amino acids. From germline, CDR1 is SNHLY and CDR2 FYNNEI. CDR3 residues: CASSALGGGANEQFF. In nucleotides, the CDR3 is TGTGCCAGCAGTGCTCTGGGCGGGGGGGCCAATGAGCAGTTCTTC.

This clone turned up a few times. The chain uses TRBV5-6 and TRBJ2-7; no firm D call. The CDR3 has 16 amino acids. The V end was cut by 4 bases, the J end by 7 bases, with 24 bases between. CDR1 and CDR2 (germline): SGHDT, YYEEEE. CDR3 protein: CASSPKRWSSDGEQYF. The CDR3 region has the DNA TGTGCCAGCAGCCCCAAAAGGTGGAGCAGCGACGGTGAGCAGTACTTC.

This chain joins TRBV7-9 and TRBJ2-5; tentatively, D is TRBD1 (6 bases). The V end was cut by 4 bases, the J end by 0 bases, with 9 bases between. In germline, CDR1 is SEHNR, CDR2 FQNEAQ (reference sequence). The CDR3 runs 14 residues. CDR3 sequence (DNA): TGTGCCAGCAGCTCCGGGACACACCAAGAGACCCAGTACTTC. As protein: CASSSGTHQETQYF. The full variable domain, its missing parts supplied by reference TRBV7-9 and TRBJ2-5, is DTGVSQNPRHKITKRGQNVTFRCDPISEHNRLYWYRQTLGQGPEFLTYFQNEAQLEKSRLLSDRFSAERPKGSFSTLEIQRTEQGDSAMYLCASSSGTHQETQYFGPGTRLLVL.

The rearrangement links TRBV7-9 to TRBJ2-5; D is possibly TRBD1 (6 bases). This CDR3 region has 15 residues. The germline V gene has CDR1 SEHNR and CDR2 FQNEAQ (reference sequence). V was pared by 0 bases and J by 1 base, with 9 bases between. CDR3 bases: TGTGCCAGCAGCTTAGCGGGGGCAGTCCAAGAGACCCAGTACTTC. It translates to CASSLAGAVQETQYF. The full variable domain, its missing parts supplied by reference TRBV7-9 and TRBJ2-5, is DTGVSQNPRHKITKRGQNVTFRCDPISEHNRLYWYRQTLGQGPEFLTYFQNEAQLEKSRLLSDRFSAERPKGSFSTLEIQRTEQGDSAMYLCASSLAGAVQETQYFGPGTRLLVL.

The V call is TRBV18, the J call TRBJ2-1; D not resolved. The CDR3 totals 13 residues. Per germline, CDR1 KGHSH and CDR2 LQKENI. Trimming removed 8 bases from V and 4 bases from J, with 12 bases in between. This CDR3 reads CASTTTIYNEQFF. For the CDR3, the DNA is TGTGCCAGCACCACTACTATATACAATGAGCAGTTCTTC. Variable domain in full (rest from reference TRBV18 and TRBJ2-1): NAGVMQNPRHLVRRRGQEARLRCSPMKGHSHVYWYRQLPEEGLKFMVYLQKENIIDESGMPKERFSAEFPKEGPSILRIQQVVRGDSAAYFCASTTTIYNEQFFGPGTRLTVL.

This sequence joins TRBV6-6 and TRBJ2-2; no firm D call. The germline V gene encodes CDR1 MNHNY and CDR2 SVGAGI (reference sequence). The ends were cut back, 5 bases at V and 2 bases at J, with 12 bases in the middle. CDR3 length: 15 amino acids. CDR3 bases: TGTGCCAGCAGTCCAGGAACAGTTAACACCGGGGAGCTGTTTTTT. Protein product: CASSPGTVNTGELFF.

The chain recombines TRBV4-2 with TRBJ2-1; D perhaps matches TRBD2 (5 bases). With 0 bases removed from V and 5 bases from J, the gap between germline ends came to 5 bases. The CDR3 is made up of 13 amino acids. Germline loops: CDR1 LGHNA, CDR2 YNFKEQ. The DNA of the CDR3 is TGTGCCAGCAGCCAAGAGCGGGACAATGAGCAGTTCTTC. Its translation is CASSQERDNEQFF.

The chain joins TRBV9 to TRBJ2-7; TRBD2 agrees at 8 bases. The germline gives CDR1 SGDLS, CDR2 YYNGEE. The V and J ends lost 0 bases and 6 bases, in that order; junction bases with no gene match: 5. The CDR3 has 14 residues. The DNA for the CDR3 is TGTGCCAGCAGCGTAGCAGGACTAGCAAGCGAGCAGTACTTC. Its protein is CASSVAGLASEQYF. The variable domain in full, with the rest retrieved from reference TRBV9 and TRBJ2-7, is DSGVTQTPKHLITATGQRVTLRCSPRSGDLSVYWYQQSLDQGLQFLIQYYNGEERAKGNILERFSAQQFPDLHSELNLSSLELGDSALYFCASSVAGLASEQYFGPGTRLTVT.

The chain combines TRBV6-5 with TRBJ1-3; D possibly corresponds to TRBD1 (5 bases). The germline CDR1 and CDR2 sequences are MNHEY and SVGAGI. V gave up 4 bases and J gave up 2 bases, with 9 bases separating them. The length of the CDR3 is 14 residues. As DNA, the CDR3 is TGTGCCAGCAGTTTAGGAGGGGCTGGAAACACCATATATTTT. Translating gives CASSLGGAGNTIYF.

The V and J genes are TRBV25-1 and TRBJ2-3; 7 nucleotides align to TRBD1. The J segment lost 6 bases and the V segment lost 4 bases, leaving 13 bases of the junction unmatched. The CDR3 loop spans 16 amino acids. Germline CDR1 is MGHDK and CDR2 is SYGVNS. The CDR3 loop reads CASSAHRGEGSDTQYF. CDR3 DNA sequence: TGTGCCAGCAGTGCCCACAGGGGCGAGGGTTCGGATACGCAGTATTTT.

To note about this clone: Within the sample, other DNA sequences also encode this same CDR3. The V gene is TRBV6-5, the J gene TRBJ1-5; tentative D call: TRBD1 (6 bases). Germline lookup yields CDR1 MNHEY and CDR2 SVGAGI. V was shortened by 5 bases and J by 4 bases, with 9 bases between the two germline ends. The CDR3 consists of 13 residues. CDR3 coding DNA: TGTGCCAGCAGTCGACAGGTGAATCAGCCCCAGCATTTT. Protein sequence: CASSRQVNQPQHF.

This sequence joins TRBV7-2 and TRBJ1-2, with 7 bases matching TRBD1. CDR3 length: 17 amino acids. J lost 5 bases, V lost 1 base, and 13 bases had no gene match. Germline loops: CDR1 SGHTA, CDR2 FQGNSA. The chain's CDR3 is CASSLGVWQGVRYGYTF. The CDR3 DNA reads as TGTGCCAGCAGCTTAGGTGTATGGCAGGGGGTTAGGTATGGCTACACCTTC.

The J gene is TRBJ2-2, the V gene TRBV7-6; possible D gene TRBD2, 5 bases. The length of the CDR3 is 14 residues. In germline, CDR1 is SGHVS, CDR2 FNYEAQ. Between the trimmed V and J ends, which lost 6 bases and 0 bases, there was a span of 8 bases. The CDR3 here is CASRILANTGELFF. The CDR3 DNA is TGTGCCAGCAGGATACTAGCGAACACCGGGGAGCTGTTTTTT.

The CDR3 DNA reads as TGTGCCAGTAAACCCTACAACCGGGACAGGGCGAACAATCAGCCCCAGCATTTT. As protein: CASKPYNRDRANNQPQHF. This rearrangement joins TRBV19 to TRBJ1-5; TRBD1 aligns across 9 bases. Per germline, CDR1 LNHDA and CDR2 SQIVND (reference sequence). This CDR3 contains 18 residues. J gave up 3 bases and V 7 bases, and 16 bases lay outside the gene matches.

The J gene is TRBJ1-4, the V gene TRBV5-1; TRBD1 matches 7 bases. The V gene end was trimmed by 0 bases and the J gene end by 7 bases; junction bases not matched to a gene: 3. This CDR3 has 14 amino acids. The germline gives CDR1 SGHRS, CDR2 YFSETQ. CDR3: CASSLDRGGEKLFF. The CDR3 DNA reads as TGCGCCAGCAGCTTGGACAGGGGAGGTGAAAAACTGTTTTTT.

The chain recombines TRBV9 with TRBJ1-2; 7 bases line up with TRBD1. The CDR3 spans 13 residues. With V trimmed by 0 bases and J by 8 bases, 4 bases remained unmatched. Per the germline V gene, CDR1 is SGDLS and CDR2 is YYNGEE. DNA for the CDR3: TGTGCCAGCAGCGTAGCCTCAGGGGGGGGCTACACCTTC. It specifies CASSVASGGGYTF. The complete variable domain, with remaining parts taken from reference TRBV9 and TRBJ1-2, reads DSGVTQTPKHLITATGQRVTLRCSPRSGDLSVYWYQQSLDQGLQFLIQYYNGEERAKGNILERFSAQQFPDLHSELNLSSLELGDSALYFCASSVASGGGYTFGSGTRLTVV.

The chain joins TRBV6-5 to TRBJ2-3; D might be TRBD1 (6 bases). The CDR3 runs 15 residues. The germline V and J ends were trimmed by 8 bases and 5 bases, with 20 bases remaining between them. Germline CDR1 is MNHEY and CDR2 is SVGAGI. CDR3 DNA: TGTGCCAGCCGACGACCTGGGGGCAAAGGAGATACGCAGTATTTT. This sequence encodes CASRRPGGKGDTQYF.

The CDR3 loop reads CASSQKDRGRNQPQHF. The CDR3, as DNA: TGTGCCAGCAGCCAGAAGGACAGGGGACGCAATCAGCCCCAGCATTTT. V gene TRBV7-8 combines with J gene TRBJ1-5, with 9 bases identical to TRBD1. The CDR3 runs 16 residues. The junction had 7 bases not matched to a gene; V was cut back by 5 bases and J by 2 bases. Germline CDR1 SGHVS, CDR2 FQNEAQ.

The J gene is TRBJ2-5, the V gene TRBV9; tentative D call: TRBD1 (6 bases). Germline CDR1 is SGDLS and CDR2 is YYNGEE. Trimming stripped 3 bases from V and 5 bases from J, with 14 bases between. CDR3 size: 14 residues. The chain's CDR3 is CASSAGVMGETQYF. The CDR3 DNA reads TGTGCCAGCAGCGCAGGGGTTATGGGGGAGACCCAGTACTTC.

This clone has just one count. The gene calls are TRBV19 and TRBJ2-4; D not resolved. Trimming shortened V by 1 base and J by 0 bases, and 4 bases separated the two germline ends. The CDR3 covers 14 residues. Germline CDR1 reads LNHDA; CDR2 reads SQIVND (reference sequence). In DNA form, the CDR3 reads TGTGCCAGTAGTATAGGGCTAGCCAAAAACATTCAGTACTTC. Amino acids: CASSIGLAKNIQYF.

The V call is TRBV2, the J call TRBJ1-1; 7 nucleotides line up with TRBD1. Germline CDR1 and CDR2: SNHLY and FYNNEI. J lost 2 bases, V lost 1 base, and 4 bases had no gene match. CDR3 size: 15 residues. CDR3: CASSEVGDRNTEAFF. Here the CDR3 DNA reads TGTGCCAGCAGTGAAGTTGGGGACAGAAACACTGAAGCTTTCTTT.

This clone is a singleton in its sample. This rearrangement joins TRBV3-1 (or the pseudogene TRBV3-2) to TRBJ1-2, with D hard to call. V shed 5 bases and J shed 2 bases, with 15 bases lying between them. The CDR3 spans 15 residues. CDR1 is LGHDT, CDR2 YNNKEL, per germline (reference sequence). Here the CDR3 DNA reads TGTGCCAGCAGCAGCCTTGTCGGCAGGAACTATGGCTACACCTTC. This codes for CASSSLVGRNYGYTF.

The chain uses TRBV20-1 and TRBJ1-4; D is unresolved. The CDR3 runs to 11 residues. Germline CDR1 reads DFQATT; CDR2 reads SNEGSKA (reference sequence). V gave up 3 bases and J gave up 8 bases, with 7 bases separating them. The DNA for the CDR3 is TGCAGTGCTAGCCTTGGCGAAAAACTGTTTTTT. It is translated as CSASLGEKLFF.

The V gene is TRBV6-5, the J gene TRBJ2-1; 8 nucleotides align to TRBD2. Losses at the gene ends were 0 bases for V and 7 bases for J; bases not matched to a gene: 2. Germline V gene lookup returns CDR1 MNHEY and CDR2 SVGAGI. This CDR3 contains 14 residues. CDR3 loop: CASSYSRGGNEQFF. The CDR3 DNA reads TGTGCCAGCAGTTACTCACGGGGGGGTAATGAGCAGTTCTTC.

This chain connects TRBV7-9 to TRBJ1-2; D gene ambiguous. The CDR3 totals 15 residues. Per germline, CDR1 SEHNR and CDR2 FQNEAQ (reference sequence). V was trimmed by 0 bases and J by 4 bases, leaving 12 bases between them. CDR3 region: CASSLAESGVYGYTF. CDR3 DNA sequence: TGTGCCAGCAGCTTAGCGGAATCCGGGGTCTATGGCTACACCTTC.

The CDR3: CATGPQGETQYF. As DNA, the CDR3 is TGTGCTACCGGCCCCCAGGGAGAGACCCAGTACTTC. The chain carries TRBV2 and TRBJ2-5, with TRBD1 as a possible D gene (5 bases). From germline, CDR1 is SNHLY and CDR2 FYNNEI. This CDR3 contains 12 residues.

The chain couples TRBV5-1 to TRBJ2-1; 15 nucleotides align to TRBD2. Germline assignment: CDR1 SGHRS and CDR2 YFSETQ. V lost 3 bases and J lost 3; bases outside the gene matches: 1. This CDR3 has 16 residues. Here the CDR3 reads CASSSGLAGGYNEQFF. For the CDR3, the DNA is TGCGCCAGCAGCTCGGGACTAGCGGGGGGCTACAATGAGCAGTTCTTC.

The chain joins TRBV6-5 to TRBJ1-4; 7 bases match TRBD1. CDR1 and CDR2 (germline): MNHEY, SVGAGI. J lost 8 bases, V lost 7 bases, and 10 bases had no gene match. This CDR3 contains 14 residues. This chain's CDR3 is CASIPGQTREKLFF. The DNA of the CDR3 is TGTGCCAGCATTCCGGGACAGACGAGGGAAAAACTGTTTTTT.

This chain links TRBV19 with TRBJ1-1, with D perhaps TRBD1 (5 bases). CDR1 is LNHDA, CDR2 SQIVND, per germline (reference sequence). This CDR3 is built from 14 residues. V was cut by 5 bases and J by 2 bases, with 12 bases left in between. In nucleotides, the CDR3 is TGTGCCAGTAGTTGGAGGGGTGACAACACTGAAGCTTTCTTT. This sequence encodes CASSWRGDNTEAFF. Combining the CDR3 with reference TRBV19 and TRBJ1-1 gives the whole variable domain DGGITQSPKYLFRKEGQNVTLSCEQNLNHDAMYWYRQDPGQGLRLIYYSQIVNDFQKGDIAEGYSVSREKKESFPLTVTSAQKNPTAFYLCASSWRGDNTEAFFGQGTRLTVV.

V usage is TRBV6-5 and J usage is TRBJ1-4; 7 nucleotides line up with TRBD1. The V and J ends lost 8 bases and 7 bases, in that order; junction bases with no gene match: 7. The germline CDR1 and CDR2 sequences are MNHEY and SVGAGI. This CDR3 spans 13 amino acids. Here the CDR3 reads CASSTGVGEKLFF. In DNA, the CDR3 is TGTGCCAGCTCTACAGGGGTGGGTGAAAAACTGTTTTTT.

The rearrangement joins TRBV11-2 to TRBJ2-7, with 9 positions matching TRBD1. CDR1 and CDR2 from the germline V gene are SGHAT and FQNNGV. The ends lost 2 bases at V and 7 bases at J; junction bases unmatched: 6. CDR3 length equals 14 residues. The CDR3 DNA reads as TGTGCCAGCAGCTTAAGACAGGGGGGGCAGGAGCAGTACTTC. It codes for CASSLRQGGQEQYF.